This TCR beta chain was observed in a study of PD-L1 blockade in urothelial cancer. Study background: Patients went on atezolizumab in the mid-2010s, receiving 1,200 mg intravenously every 3 weeks. Per blood sample, T cells had a median of about 130,000. Samples of blood were analyzed 3 weeks (second dose) and 6 weeks after treatment start.

This CDR3 is 12 amino acids long. Germline values: CDR1 MNHNS, CDR2 SASEGT. The V and J ends lost 7 bases and 5 bases respectively, with 11 bases between them. The investigators introduced synthetic TCR analog templates into each PCR as spikes. Clones were read by immunoSEQ multiplex PCR, and TCRdb kept only the in-frame ones, dropping some. The repertoire holds roughly 20,000 clones, with about 90% as singletons. The receptor comes from a man aged 45-65 years with urothelial cancer. Sequencing used PBMCs, obtained around atezolizumab (anti-PD-L1) treatment. The V gene is TRBV6-1, the J gene TRBJ2-5; D gene ambiguous. CDR3 protein: CASTPPSETQYF. The CDR3 DNA is TGTGCCAGCACCCCCCCAAGCGAGACCCAGTACTTC.